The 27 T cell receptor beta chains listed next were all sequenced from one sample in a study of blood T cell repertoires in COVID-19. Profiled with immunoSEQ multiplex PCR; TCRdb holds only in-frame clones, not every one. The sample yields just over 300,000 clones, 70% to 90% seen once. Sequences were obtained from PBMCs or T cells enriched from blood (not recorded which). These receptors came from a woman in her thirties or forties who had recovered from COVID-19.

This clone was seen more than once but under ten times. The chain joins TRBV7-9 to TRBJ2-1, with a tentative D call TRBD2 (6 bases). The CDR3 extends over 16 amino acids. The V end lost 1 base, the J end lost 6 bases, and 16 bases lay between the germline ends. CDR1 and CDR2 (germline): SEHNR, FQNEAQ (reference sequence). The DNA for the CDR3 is TGTGCCAGCAGCTTAGGAGGAGGGGTTATGAGCAATGAGCAGTTCTTC. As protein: CASSLGGGVMSNEQFF.

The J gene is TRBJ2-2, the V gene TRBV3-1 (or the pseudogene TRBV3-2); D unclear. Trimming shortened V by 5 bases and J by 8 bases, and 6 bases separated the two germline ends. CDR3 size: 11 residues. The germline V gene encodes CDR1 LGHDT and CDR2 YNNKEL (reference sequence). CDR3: CASSVGGELFF. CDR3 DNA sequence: TGTGCCAGCAGCGTCGGGGGGGAGCTGTTTTTT.

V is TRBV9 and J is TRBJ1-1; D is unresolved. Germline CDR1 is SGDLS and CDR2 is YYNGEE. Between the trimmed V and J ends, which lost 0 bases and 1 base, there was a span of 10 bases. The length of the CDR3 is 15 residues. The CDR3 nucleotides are TGTGCCAGCAGCGTAGCCGCACAGACGAACACTGAAGCTTTCTTT. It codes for CASSVAAQTNTEAFF.

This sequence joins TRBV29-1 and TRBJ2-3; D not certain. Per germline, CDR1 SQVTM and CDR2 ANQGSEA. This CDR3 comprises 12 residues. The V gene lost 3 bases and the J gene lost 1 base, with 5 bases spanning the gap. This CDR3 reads CSVEQGTDTQYF. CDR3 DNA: TGCAGCGTTGAGCAGGGCACAGATACGCAGTATTTT.

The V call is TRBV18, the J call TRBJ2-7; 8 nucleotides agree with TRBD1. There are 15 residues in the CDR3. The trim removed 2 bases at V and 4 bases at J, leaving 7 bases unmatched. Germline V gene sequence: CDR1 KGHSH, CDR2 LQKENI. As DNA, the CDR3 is TGTGCCAGCTCACCAGAACGGGACAGGAGTTACGAGCAGTACTTC. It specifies CASSPERDRSYEQYF.

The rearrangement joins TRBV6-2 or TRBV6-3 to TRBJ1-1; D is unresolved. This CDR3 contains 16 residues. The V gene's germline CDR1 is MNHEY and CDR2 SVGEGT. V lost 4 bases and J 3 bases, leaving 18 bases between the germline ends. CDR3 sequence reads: CASSWTPYGRDTEAFF. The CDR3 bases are TGTGCCAGCAGTTGGACCCCCTACGGGAGGGACACTGAAGCTTTCTTT.

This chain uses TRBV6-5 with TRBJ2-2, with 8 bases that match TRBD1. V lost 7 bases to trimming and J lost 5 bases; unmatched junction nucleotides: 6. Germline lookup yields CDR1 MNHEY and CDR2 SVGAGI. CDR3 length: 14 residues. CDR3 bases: TGTGCCAGCACCGACAGGGGTCGGACCGGGGAGCTGTTTTTT. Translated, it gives CASTDRGRTGELFF.

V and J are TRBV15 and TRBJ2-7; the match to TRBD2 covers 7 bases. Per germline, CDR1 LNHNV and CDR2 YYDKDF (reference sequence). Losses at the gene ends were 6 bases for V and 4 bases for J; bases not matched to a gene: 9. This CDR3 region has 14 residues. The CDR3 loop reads CATSPGGIGYEQYF. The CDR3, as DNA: TGTGCCACCAGTCCCGGGGGGATCGGGTACGAGCAGTACTTC.

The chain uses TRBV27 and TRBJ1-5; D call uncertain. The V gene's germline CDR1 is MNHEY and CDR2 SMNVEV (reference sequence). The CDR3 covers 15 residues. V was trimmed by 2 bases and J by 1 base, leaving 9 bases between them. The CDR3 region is CASSLEARSNQPQHF. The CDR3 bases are TGTGCCAGCAGTTTAGAGGCGCGGAGCAATCAGCCCCAGCATTTT.

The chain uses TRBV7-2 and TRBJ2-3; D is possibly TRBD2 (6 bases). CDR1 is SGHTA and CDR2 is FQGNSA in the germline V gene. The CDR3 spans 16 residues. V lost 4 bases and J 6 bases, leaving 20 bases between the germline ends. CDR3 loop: CASSSLAHLEGDTQYF. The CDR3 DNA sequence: TGTGCCAGCAGCTCCCTAGCGCACCTAGAGGGCGATACGCAGTATTTT.

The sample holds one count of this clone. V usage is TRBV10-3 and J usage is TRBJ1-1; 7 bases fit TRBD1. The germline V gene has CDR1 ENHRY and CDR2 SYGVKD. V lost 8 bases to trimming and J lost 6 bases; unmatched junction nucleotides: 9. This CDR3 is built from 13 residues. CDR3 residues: CAIAQGPTSEAFF. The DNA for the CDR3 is TGTGCCATCGCACAGGGGCCGACATCTGAAGCTTTCTTT.

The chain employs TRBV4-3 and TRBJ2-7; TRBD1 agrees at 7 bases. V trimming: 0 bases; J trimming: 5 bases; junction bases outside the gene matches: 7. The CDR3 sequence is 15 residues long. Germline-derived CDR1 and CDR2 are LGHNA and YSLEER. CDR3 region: CASSQDYQGENEQYF. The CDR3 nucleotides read TGCGCCAGCAGCCAAGACTATCAGGGGGAAAACGAGCAGTACTTC.

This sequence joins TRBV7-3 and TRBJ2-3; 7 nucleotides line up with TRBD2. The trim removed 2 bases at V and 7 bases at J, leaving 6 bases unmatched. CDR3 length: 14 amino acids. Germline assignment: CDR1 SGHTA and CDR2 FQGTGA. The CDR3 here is CASSLLGGGNTQYF. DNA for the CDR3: TGTGCCAGCAGCTTACTGGGCGGGGGAAATACGCAGTATTTT.

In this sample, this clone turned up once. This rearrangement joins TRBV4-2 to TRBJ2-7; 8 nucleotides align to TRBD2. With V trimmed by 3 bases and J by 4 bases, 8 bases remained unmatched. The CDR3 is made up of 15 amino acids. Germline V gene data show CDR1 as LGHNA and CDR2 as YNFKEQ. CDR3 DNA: TGTGCCAGCAGCCACCCCCTAGCGGGTTCTTACGAGCAGTACTTC. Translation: CASSHPLAGSYEQYF.

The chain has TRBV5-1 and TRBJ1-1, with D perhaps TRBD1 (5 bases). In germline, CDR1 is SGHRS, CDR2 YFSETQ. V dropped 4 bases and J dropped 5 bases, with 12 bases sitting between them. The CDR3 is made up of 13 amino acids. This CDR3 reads CASSLQDTTEAFF. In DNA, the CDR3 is TGCGCCAGCAGCCTACAGGATACGACTGAAGCTTTCTTT.

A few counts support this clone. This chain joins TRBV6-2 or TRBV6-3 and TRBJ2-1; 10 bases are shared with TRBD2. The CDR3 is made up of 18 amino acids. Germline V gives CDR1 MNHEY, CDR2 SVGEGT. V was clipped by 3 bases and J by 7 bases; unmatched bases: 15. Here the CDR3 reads CASSYHSGTSALPNEQFF. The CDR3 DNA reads TGTGCCAGCAGTTATCACTCCGGGACTAGCGCCCTCCCTAATGAGCAGTTCTTC.

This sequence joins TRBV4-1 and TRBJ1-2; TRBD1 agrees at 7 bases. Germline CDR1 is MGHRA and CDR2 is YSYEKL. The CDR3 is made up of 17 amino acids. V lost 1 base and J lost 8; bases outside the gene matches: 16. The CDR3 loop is CASSQVPDRALYSGYTF. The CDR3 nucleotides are TGCGCCAGCAGCCAAGTACCTGACAGGGCCCTCTATTCCGGCTACACCTTC.

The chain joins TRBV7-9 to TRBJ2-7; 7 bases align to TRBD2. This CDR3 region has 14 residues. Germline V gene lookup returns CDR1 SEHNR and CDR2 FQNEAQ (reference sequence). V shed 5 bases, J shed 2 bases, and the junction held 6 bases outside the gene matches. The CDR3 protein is CASSQTAGTYEQYF. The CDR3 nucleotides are TGTGCCAGCAGCCAAACAGCGGGAACCTACGAGCAGTACTTC.

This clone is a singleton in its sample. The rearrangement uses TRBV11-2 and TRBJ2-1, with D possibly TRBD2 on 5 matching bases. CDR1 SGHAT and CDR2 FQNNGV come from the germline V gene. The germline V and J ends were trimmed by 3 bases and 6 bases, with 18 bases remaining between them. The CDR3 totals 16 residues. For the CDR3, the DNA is TGTGCCAGCAGCTTCCTTGAAGCGGACCCCCTCAATGAGCAGTTCTTC. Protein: CASSFLEADPLNEQFF.

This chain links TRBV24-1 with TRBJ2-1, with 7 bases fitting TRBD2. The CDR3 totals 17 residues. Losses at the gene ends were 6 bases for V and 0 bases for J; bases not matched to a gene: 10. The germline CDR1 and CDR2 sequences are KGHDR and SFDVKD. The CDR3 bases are TGTGCCACCAGTTCCCCGTCCGGGGGGAGCTCCTACAATGAGCAGTTCTTC. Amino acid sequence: CATSSPSGGSSYNEQFF.

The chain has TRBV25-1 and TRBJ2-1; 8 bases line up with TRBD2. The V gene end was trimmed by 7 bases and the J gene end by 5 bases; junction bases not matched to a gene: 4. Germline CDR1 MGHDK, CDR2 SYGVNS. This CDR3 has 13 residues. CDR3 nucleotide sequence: TGTGCCAGCAAGCGGGGGTTTAACAATGAGCAGTTCTTC. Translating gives CASKRGFNNEQFF.

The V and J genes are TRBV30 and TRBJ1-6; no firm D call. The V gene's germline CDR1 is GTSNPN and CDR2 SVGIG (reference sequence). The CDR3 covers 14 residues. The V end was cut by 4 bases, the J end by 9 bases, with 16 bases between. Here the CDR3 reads CAWTNSGGGSPLHF. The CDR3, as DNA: TGTGCCTGGACAAACAGTGGAGGAGGTTCACCCCTCCACTTT.

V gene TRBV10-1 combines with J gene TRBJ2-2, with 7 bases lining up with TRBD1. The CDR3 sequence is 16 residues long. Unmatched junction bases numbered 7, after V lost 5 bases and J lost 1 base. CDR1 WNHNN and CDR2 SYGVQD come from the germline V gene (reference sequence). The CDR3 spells CASSPYGDRNTGELFF. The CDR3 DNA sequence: TGCGCCAGCAGTCCCTATGGGGACAGGAACACCGGGGAGCTGTTTTTT.

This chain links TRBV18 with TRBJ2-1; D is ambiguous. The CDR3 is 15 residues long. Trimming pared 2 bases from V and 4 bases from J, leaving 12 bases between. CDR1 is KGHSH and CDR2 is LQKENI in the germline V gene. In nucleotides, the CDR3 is TGTGCCAGCTCACCATTGTCCAGCGAATACAATGAGCAGTTCTTC. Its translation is CASSPLSSEYNEQFF.

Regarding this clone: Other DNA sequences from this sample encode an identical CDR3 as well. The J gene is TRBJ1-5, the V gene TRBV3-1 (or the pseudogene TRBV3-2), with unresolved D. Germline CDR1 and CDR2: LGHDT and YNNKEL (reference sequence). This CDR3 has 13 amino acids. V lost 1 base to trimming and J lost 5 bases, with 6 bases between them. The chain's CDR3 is CASSQGGDQPQHF. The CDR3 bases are TGTGCCAGCAGCCAAGGTGGAGATCAGCCCCAGCATTTT.

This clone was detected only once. CDR3 in amino acids: CASSLWSGGQGAHTGELFF. The CDR3 coding sequence is TGTGCCAGCAGTTTATGGTCGGGAGGACAGGGGGCACACACCGGGGAGCTGTTTTTT. The rearrangement uses TRBV28 and TRBJ2-2, with TRBD1 matching over 11 bases. CDR1 MDHEN and CDR2 SYDVKM come from the germline V gene. V lost 0 bases and J lost 3; bases outside the gene matches: 9. This CDR3 has 19 residues.

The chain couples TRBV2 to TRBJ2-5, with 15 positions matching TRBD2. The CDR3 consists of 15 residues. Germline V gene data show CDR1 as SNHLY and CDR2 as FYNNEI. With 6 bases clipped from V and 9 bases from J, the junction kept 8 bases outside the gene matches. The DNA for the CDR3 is TGTGCCAGCAGACCAGGACTAGCGGGGGGGCAGGCCCAGTACTTC. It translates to CASRPGLAGGQAQYF.